The subject of this entry is one T cell receptor (beta chain). These data originate in a study of cytomegalovirus exposure and HLA in healthy donors. This CDR3 contains 18 residues. CDR1 is KGHSH and CDR2 is LQKENI in the germline V gene. Trimming took 3 bases from V and 6 from J, leaving 23 bases between them. Primers included in the PCR were 60 Vbeta and 13 Jbeta primers. The assay was immunoSEQ multiplex PCR, and TCRdb's table has in-frame clones only and misses some. Seen here are approximately 290,000 clones, under 90% observed once, and the top ten hold about 0.28%. This receptor was taken from a girl aged 2-10 years in good health and CMV-seronegative. The chain is built from TRBV18 and TRBJ2-2; tentatively, D is TRBD2 (6 bases). The material sequenced was PBMCs. The CDR3, as DNA: TGTGCCAGCTCACCCCCCCGCGGGGTGGGCAGATACGCCGGGGAGCTGTTTTTT. Amino acid sequence: CASSPPRGVGRYAGELFF.